The 30 T cell receptor beta chains below were found in one sample sequenced in a study of human T cells and chemical hapten exposure. Time point given: healthy volunteer bleed at 2 weeks. Sequencing started from total RNA isolated from unfractionated whole blood. A single record per CDR3 protein comes from TCRdb applying MiXCR to the RACE reads. Of 100,000 to 150,000 distinct CDR3 sequences in the sample, about 9.4% are singletons; the top ten hold 1.5% to 2%. The sequenced sample was whole blood. The receptors shown here come from a male donor in good health. Some clones in this sample may be carry-over from other donors' samples.

The sample holds many counts of this clonotype. The chain joins TRBV14 to TRBJ2-1, with D unclear. The germline gives CDR1 SGHDN, CDR2 FVKESK. V was pared by 1 base and J by 6 bases, with 10 bases between. The CDR3 totals 14 residues. The CDR3 loop is CASSQARDSNEQFF. The CDR3 DNA follows: TGTGCCAGCAGCCAAGCCCGAGACTCCAATGAGCAGTTCTTC.

Only a few counts were recorded for this clonotype. The chain is built from TRBV5-1 and TRBJ2-7, with 8 bases identical to TRBD2. CDR1 and CDR2 from the germline V gene are SGHRS and YFSETQ. Trimming at V came to 0 bases and at J to 5 bases, leaving 7 bases not matched to a gene. CDR3 length equals 15 residues. In DNA, the CDR3 is TGCGCCAGCAGCTTGGCCATCGGGAGGGCGAACGAGCAGTACTTC. Translation gives CASSLAIGRANEQYF.

The gene calls are TRBV7-9 and TRBJ2-7, with D tentatively TRBD1 or TRBD2 (5 bases each). Trimming shortened V by 4 bases and J by 1 base, and 11 bases separated the two germline ends. Germline CDR1 is SEHNR and CDR2 is FQNEAQ (reference sequence). This CDR3 has 14 amino acids. CDR3 protein: CASSYRDGSYEQYF. CDR3 DNA: TGTGCCAGCAGCTACCGGGACGGATCCTACGAGCAGTACTTC.

This clonotype was observed a handful of times. The DNA for the CDR3 is TGTGCCAGCAGCTATAGGGCCAGGACCTACGAGCAGTACTTC. It yields the protein CASSYRARTYEQYF. The chain employs TRBV3-1 and TRBJ2-7; D unresolved. Germline CDR1 reads LGHDT; CDR2 reads YNNKEL (reference sequence). The CDR3 runs to 14 residues. V was shortened by 5 bases and J by 2 bases, with 13 bases between the two germline ends.

This clonotype has just a few counts. J is TRBJ1-3 and V is TRBV12-3 or TRBV12-4, with 8 bases that match TRBD1. V was pared by 6 bases and J by 8 bases, with 3 bases of the junction left unmatched. This CDR3 spans 12 amino acids. The CDR3 here is CASSQGADTIYF. CDR3 DNA sequence: TGTGCCAGCAGCCAGGGGGCTGACACCATATATTTT.

At least ten counts were recorded for this clonotype. The gene calls are TRBV5-5 and TRBJ2-7; D possibly corresponds to TRBD2 (6 bases). V shed 2 bases and J shed 7 bases, with 10 bases lying between them. The CDR3 runs 12 residues. The germline V gene has CDR1 SGHKS and CDR2 YYEKEE (reference sequence). For the CDR3, the DNA is TGTGCCAGCAGCTTCGTAGGGAGGGAGCAGTACTTC. This encodes CASSFVGREQYF.

Only a few counts were recorded for this clonotype. This rearrangement joins TRBV20-1 to TRBJ2-1; D possibly corresponds to TRBD2 (6 bases). CDR3 length equals 16 residues. V lost 4 bases to trimming and J lost 0 bases, with 16 bases between them. From germline, CDR1 is DFQATT and CDR2 SNEGSKA (reference sequence). The CDR3 is CSANPGEAGSYNEQFF. DNA for the CDR3: TGCAGTGCTAACCCCGGGGAGGCAGGCTCCTACAATGAGCAGTTCTTC.

This clonotype turned up a few times. The chain links TRBV5-5 to TRBJ2-7, with D hard to call. The germline V gene encodes CDR1 SGHKS and CDR2 YYEKEE (reference sequence). V was clipped by 0 bases and J by 2 bases, with 6 bases between them. This CDR3 is 13 amino acids long. CDR3 protein: CASSLVSAYEQYF. The CDR3 DNA sequence: TGTGCCAGCAGCTTGGTATCAGCCTACGAGCAGTACTTC.

The chain employs TRBV5-4 and TRBJ2-2, with 10 bases lining up with TRBD2. Germline V lookup: CDR1 SGHNT, CDR2 YYREEE (reference sequence). CDR3 length: 16 residues. The trim removed 4 bases at V and 3 bases at J, leaving 6 bases unmatched. CDR3 nucleotides: TGTGCCAGCAGCCATCCTAGCGGGAGTTACACCGGGGAGCTGTTTTTT. Translation gives CASSHPSGSYTGELFF.

The rearrangement links TRBV4-2 to TRBJ2-2, with 8 positions matching TRBD2. This CDR3 is built from 15 residues. Germline CDR1 reads LGHNA; CDR2 reads YNFKEQ. J was trimmed by 6 bases and V by 0 bases; bases with no gene match: 3. The CDR3 sequence: CASSQEGGGPGELFF. The CDR3 nucleotides are TGTGCCAGCAGCCAAGAAGGCGGGGGGCCCGGGGAGCTGTTTTTT.

This clonotype was observed a few times. This chain uses TRBV29-1 with TRBJ2-1, with 12 bases fitting TRBD2. The V and J ends lost 4 bases and 9 bases, in that order; junction bases with no gene match: 13. The CDR3 has 16 residues. From germline, CDR1 is SQVTM and CDR2 ANQGSEA. This CDR3 is CSVVQRLAGGKGEQFF. The CDR3 coding sequence is TGCAGCGTTGTCCAGCGGCTAGCGGGAGGGAAGGGTGAGCAGTTCTTC.

This clonotype has at least ten counts. The V call is TRBV6-5, the J call TRBJ1-6; D uncertain. CDR1 and CDR2 (germline): MNHEY, SVGAGI. CDR3 length: 13 amino acids. The V end lost 6 bases, the J end lost 13 bases, and 16 bases lay between the germline ends. The CDR3 nucleotides are TGTGCCAGCAGCAAGACCCCTGAGCCCCCCCTCCACTTT. This gives the protein CASSKTPEPPLHF.

There are many counts of this clonotype. The V and J genes are TRBV9 and TRBJ2-1, with 7 bases fitting TRBD1. Per the germline V gene, CDR1 is SGDLS and CDR2 is YYNGEE. The CDR3 runs to 16 residues. V lost 4 bases, J lost 0 bases, and 7 bases stayed unmatched. The CDR3 DNA reads TGTGCCAGCAGCACAGGGACAGAACCCTCCTACAATGAGCAGTTCTTC. This encodes CASSTGTEPSYNEQFF.

The chain carries TRBV7-3 and TRBJ1-1, with 9 bases identical to TRBD1. V gave up 3 bases and J gave up 5 bases; unmatched junction bases: 7. The germline CDR1 and CDR2 sequences are SGHTA and FQGTGA. The CDR3 has 15 amino acids. The CDR3 loop is CASSFTGGAETEAFF. For the CDR3, the DNA is TGTGCCAGCAGCTTTACAGGGGGCGCGGAAACTGAAGCTTTCTTT.

This clonotype has a handful of counts. The V gene is TRBV9, the J gene TRBJ2-7; 7 bases fit TRBD1. Losses at the gene ends were 2 bases for V and 3 bases for J; bases not matched to a gene: 14. The germline V gene encodes CDR1 SGDLS and CDR2 YYNGEE. The CDR3 totals 17 residues. The CDR3 DNA reads as TGTGCCAGCAGCGTCGACACAGGGGAAGGCGTTCTCTACGAGCAGTACTTC. Encoded protein: CASSVDTGEGVLYEQYF.

This clonotype was picked up a small number of times. The V gene is TRBV19, the J gene TRBJ2-3, with 7 bases fitting TRBD1. The ends lost 3 bases at V and 6 bases at J; junction bases unmatched: 6. CDR1 is LNHDA, CDR2 SQIVND, per germline (reference sequence). The CDR3 extends over 14 amino acids. In DNA form, the CDR3 reads TGTGCCAGTAGTATTCAGGGGGTCGCGGATACGCAGTATTTT. Its protein product is CASSIQGVADTQYF.

This clonotype occurred a few times. This sequence joins TRBV20-1 and TRBJ1-1; 10 bases line up with TRBD1. Germline-derived CDR1 and CDR2 are DFQATT and SNEGSKA (reference sequence). J lost 1 base, V lost 0 bases, and 11 bases had no gene match. The CDR3 covers 18 residues. The CDR3 bases are TGCAGTGCTAGAGATTTTTTGGGACAGGGGACGCAGAACACTGAAGCTTTCTTT. Translation: CSARDFLGQGTQNTEAFF.

This clonotype was picked up a small number of times. The chain links TRBV21-1 to TRBJ1-1; TRBD1 is the table's D call and was not checked against the DNA. TRBV21-1 constitutes a pseudogene. CDR3 size: 17 residues. Here the CDR3 reads CASSKRGWRTEGTEAFF. CDR3 nucleotides: TGTGCCAGCAGCAAGAGGGGGTGGAGAACGGAGGGCACTGAAGCTTTCTTT.

This clonotype was detected many times. The chain couples TRBV18 to TRBJ1-5, with no clear D. Germline V lookup: CDR1 KGHSH, CDR2 LQKENI. V was pared by 2 bases and J by 6 bases, with 5 bases between. The CDR3 has 12 residues. CDR3 region: CASSPEAQPQHF. The CDR3 bases are TGTGCCAGCTCACCAGAGGCTCAGCCCCAGCATTTT.

This clonotype was observed a handful of times. The rearrangement links TRBV11-1 to TRBJ2-5; TRBD2 might be the D (6 bases). This CDR3 contains 14 residues. Germline CDR1 is SGHAT and CDR2 is FQDESV (reference sequence). V gave up 1 base and J gave up 3 bases, with 9 bases separating them. Written as DNA, the CDR3 is TGTGCCAGCAGCTTAGGAGGAGGGAAAGAGACCCAGTACTTC. Amino acid sequence: CASSLGGGKETQYF.

This clonotype was detected many times. This sequence joins TRBV6-1 and TRBJ2-7; tentative D call: TRBD2 (5 bases). The CDR3 loop spans 15 amino acids. V dropped 7 bases and J dropped 0 bases, with 16 bases sitting between them. CDR1 is MNHNS, CDR2 SASEGT, per germline. CDR3 amino acids: CASTPGGTNSYEQYF. The CDR3 DNA reads TGTGCCAGCACCCCCGGAGGAACTAACTCCTACGAGCAGTACTTC.

This clonotype was detected many times. The chain carries TRBV7-6 and TRBJ2-7; perhaps TRBD2 as D (5 bases). Germline loops: CDR1 SGHVS, CDR2 FNYEAQ. This CDR3 spans 13 amino acids. The V end lost 4 bases, the J end lost 2 bases, and 9 bases lay between the germline ends. The CDR3 bases are TGTGCCAGCAGCTCACGAGGGACCTACGAGCAGTACTTC. Protein product: CASSSRGTYEQYF. The full variable domain, with the rest looked up from reference TRBV7-6 and TRBJ2-7, is GAGVSQSPRYKVTKRGQDVALRCDPISGHVSLYWYRQALGQGPEFLTYFNYEAQQDKSGLPNDRFSAERPEGSISTLTIQRTEQRDSAMYRCASSSRGTYEQYFGPGTRLTVT.

This clonotype was counted at least ten times. The rearrangement links TRBV10-2 to TRBJ2-3, with unresolved D. This CDR3 has 13 residues. V dropped 3 bases and J dropped 6 bases, with 10 bases sitting between them. Germline CDR1 is WSHSY and CDR2 is SAAADI. The CDR3 sequence: CASSETAADTQYF. The CDR3 DNA follows: TGCGCCAGCAGTGAAACTGCGGCGGATACGCAGTATTTT.

This chain uses TRBV6-1 with TRBJ1-1; perhaps TRBD1 as D (5 bases). Germline CDR1 and CDR2: MNHNS and SASEGT. This CDR3 spans 14 amino acids. The V end was cut by 4 bases, the J end by 1 base, with 10 bases between. The CDR3, as DNA: TGTGCCAGCAGTGGTCGTCAGGGGAACACTGAAGCTTTCTTT. Its protein product is CASSGRQGNTEAFF.

In this sample, this clonotype turned up many times. The V and J genes are TRBV3-1 and TRBJ2-7, with D hard to call. The CDR3 contains 11 residues. CDR1 and CDR2 (germline): LGHDT, YNNKEL (reference sequence). The germline V and J ends were trimmed by 5 bases and 1 base, with 3 bases remaining between them. The CDR3: CASSTSYEQYF. CDR3 nucleotides: TGTGCCAGCAGCACTTCCTACGAGCAGTACTTC.

The J gene is TRBJ2-7, the V gene TRBV20-1, with D maybe TRBD1 (5 bases). This CDR3 has 13 amino acids. CDR1 is DFQATT, CDR2 SNEGSKA, per germline (reference sequence). The V end was cut by 3 bases, the J end by 0 bases, with 9 bases between. CDR3 loop: CSASKDTSYEQYF. The CDR3 DNA reads as TGCAGTGCTAGCAAGGACACCTCCTACGAGCAGTACTTC.

The table lists this clonotype with many counts. The chain recombines TRBV6-5 with TRBJ2-3; 11 bases agree with TRBD2. The germline V gene encodes CDR1 MNHEY and CDR2 SVGAGI. This CDR3 region has 15 residues. The ends lost 6 bases at V and 1 base at J; junction bases unmatched: 3. The CDR3 DNA follows: TGTGCCAGCAGCATGACTAGCGGGGGCACAGATACGCAGTATTTT. Amino acids: CASSMTSGGTDTQYF.

This clonotype was seen many times. The chain carries TRBV6-2 or TRBV6-3 and TRBJ2-1, with TRBD1 matching 7 bases. Trimming cost V 6 bases and J 0 bases; bases outside gene matches: 8. This CDR3 contains 16 residues. CDR1 is MNHEY, CDR2 SVGEGT, per germline. The CDR3 reads CASSRGGLSSYNEQFF. The CDR3 coding sequence is TGTGCCAGCAGCCGAGGGGGCCTTAGCTCCTACAATGAGCAGTTCTTC.

This clonotype was seen a few times. The chain combines TRBV7-2 with TRBJ2-7; D is tentatively TRBD1 or TRBD2 (6 bases each). V was cut by 7 bases and J by 3 bases, with 16 bases left in between. The germline gives CDR1 SGHTA, CDR2 FQGNSA. The CDR3 covers 14 residues. CDR3 protein: CASTFPGGGYEQYF. The CDR3 DNA reads TGTGCCAGCACCTTCCCCGGAGGGGGCTACGAGCAGTACTTC.

This clonotype was seen only a few times. The chain joins TRBV6-2 or TRBV6-3 to TRBJ1-1; 9 positions agree with TRBD1. With V trimmed by 2 bases and J by 4 bases, 8 bases remained unmatched. Per the germline V gene, CDR1 is MNHEY and CDR2 is SVGEGT. This CDR3 is 16 amino acids long. CDR3 coding DNA: TGTGCCAGCAGTTACGACCCGGGACAGGGAAGCACTGAAGCTTTCTTT. Encoded protein: CASSYDPGQGSTEAFF.